The source of this T cell receptor beta chain is a study of blood T cell repertoires in COVID-19. Overall study: In each case, the material was cDNA or gDNA derived from T cells, B-cell-depleted T cells, or PBMCs.

V was clipped by 4 bases and J by 6 bases; unmatched bases: 10. The length of the CDR3 is 15 residues. The germline CDR1 and CDR2 sequences are MGHRA and YSYEKL. Per the study methods: Estimation of nucleated cell counts relied on the amplification of reference gene primers. The assay was immunoSEQ multiplex PCR, and TCRdb's table has in-frame clones only and misses some. The D gene and trimming were derived from the DNA, and the V and J assignments and clone size from that table. The table lists over 600,000 clones, approximately 90% of them singletons. The chain links TRBV4-1 to TRBJ1-2; 8 bases are shared with TRBD1. The receptor was isolated from a woman between 18 and 30 years old with acute or convalescent COVID-19. What was sequenced was peripheral blood. This CDR3 reads CASSLTRTGYNGYTF. The CDR3 DNA follows: TGCGCCAGCAGCCTAACTAGGACAGGGTATAATGGCTACACCTTC.